Presented here are 18 T cell receptor beta chains from one specimen sequenced in a study of a mutant IDH1 vaccine in newly diagnosed glioma. Produced via immunoSEQ multiplex PCR; TCRdb's table is partial and in-frame only. The sample contains around 88,000 clones, 80% of which appear only once. As to time point: baseline, week 1 (first vaccination visit). Treatment specified: pre-vaccination baseline after standard-of-care therapy. The sequencing here drew on PBMCs, taken from a glioma patient treated with radiotherapy, temozolomide or both. The receptors originated from a man aged 35 to 55 with glioma.

Points on this clone: Other DNA variants within this sample encode the same CDR3. The chain couples TRBV5-1 to TRBJ1-1; 8 nucleotides agree with TRBD1. The germline V gene encodes CDR1 SGHRS and CDR2 YFSETQ. The CDR3 sequence is 15 residues long. Unmatched junction bases numbered 3, after V lost 1 base and J lost 1 base. The CDR3 here is CASSLTGTGNTEAFF. DNA for the CDR3: TGCGCCAGCAGCTTGACGGGGACAGGGAACACTGAAGCTTTCTTT.

This clone was picked up a small number of times. This rearrangement joins TRBV4-3 to TRBJ1-4; 8 bases match TRBD1. V shed 0 bases and J 7 bases; nucleotides not matched to a gene: 4. The V gene's germline CDR1 is LGHNA and CDR2 YSLEER. The CDR3 is 15 residues long. Written as DNA, the CDR3 is TGCGCCAGCAGCCAAGACTACAGGGGGAGTGAAAAACTGTTTTTT. As protein: CASSQDYRGSEKLFF.

This clone has just one count. The chain is built from TRBV19 and TRBJ2-7; D gene ambiguous. The CDR3 totals 12 residues. Germline values: CDR1 LNHDA, CDR2 SQIVND (reference sequence). Trimming stripped 2 bases from V and 2 bases from J, with 4 bases between. CDR3 in amino acids: CASSIPPYEQYF. DNA for the CDR3: TGTGCCAGTAGTATACCGCCCTACGAGCAGTACTTC.

This chain links TRBV19 with TRBJ1-2, with D possibly matching TRBD1 (6 bases). V was pared by 8 bases and J by 3 bases, with 7 bases between. Per the germline V gene, CDR1 is LNHDA and CDR2 is SQIVND (reference sequence). This CDR3 is 11 amino acids long. The CDR3: CASRTDYGYTF. The DNA for the CDR3 is TGTGCCAGTCGGACAGACTATGGCTACACCTTC. Full variable domain (outside the CDR3, taken from reference TRBV19 and TRBJ1-2): DGGITQSPKYLFRKEGQNVTLSCEQNLNHDAMYWYRQDPGQGLRLIYYSQIVNDFQKGDIAEGYSVSREKKESFPLTVTSAQKNPTAFYLCASRTDYGYTFGSGTRLTVV.

This chain connects TRBV29-1 to TRBJ2-4; D remains ambiguous. Germline V gives CDR1 SQVTM, CDR2 ANQGSEA. Trimming shortened V by 6 bases and J by 4 bases, and 16 bases separated the two germline ends. CDR3 length: 14 residues. For the CDR3, the DNA is TGCAGCGTCGGACCCGTGGGGTGGAAAAACATTCAGTACTTC. Translation: CSVGPVGWKNIQYF.

The chain carries TRBV7-2 and TRBJ2-2, with 7 bases aligning to TRBD2. CDR3 length: 17 amino acids. Germline V CDR1 and CDR2: SGHTA, FQGNSA. Losses at the gene ends were 1 base for V and 2 bases for J; bases not matched to a gene: 7. The CDR3 loop is CASSLGLTSSNTGELFF. The CDR3, as DNA: TGTGCCAGCAGCTTAGGTCTGACTAGCTCAAACACCGGGGAGCTGTTTTTT.

The chain combines TRBV7-2 with TRBJ2-5; D is unresolved. Germline CDR1 and CDR2: SGHTA and FQGNSA. The CDR3 extends over 12 amino acids. Trimming took off 0 bases at V and 5 bases at J, with 4 bases between the two ends. CDR3 in DNA: TGTGCCAGCAGCTTAGCCCAGGAGACCCAGTACTTC. Translation gives CASSLAQETQYF.

This sequence joins TRBV29-1 and TRBJ2-1; 13 bases map to TRBD2. Germline CDR1 SQVTM, CDR2 ANQGSEA. This CDR3 comprises 13 residues. Unmatched junction bases numbered 4, after V lost 6 bases and J lost 8 bases. The CDR3 loop reads CSVAGLAGYEQFF. The DNA for the CDR3 is TGCAGCGTAGCGGGACTAGCGGGGTATGAGCAGTTCTTC.

The chain is built from TRBV2 and TRBJ1-2; tentative D call: TRBD1 (5 bases). Germline values: CDR1 SNHLY, CDR2 FYNNEI. This CDR3 contains 14 residues. Trimming removed 5 bases from V and 2 bases from J, with 12 bases in between. CDR3 protein: CASSSLGRNYGYTF. The DNA of the CDR3 is TGTGCCAGCAGTAGCCTGGGGCGGAACTATGGCTACACCTTC. The entire variable domain, with the rest obtained from reference TRBV2 and TRBJ1-2, is as follows: EPEVTQTPSHQVTQMGQEVILRCVPISNHLYFYWYRQILGQKVEFLVSFYNNEISEKSEIFDDQFSVERPDGSNFTLKIRSTKLEDSAMYFCASSSLGRNYGYTFGSGTRLTVV.

The chain carries TRBV28 and TRBJ2-5; 8 bases line up with TRBD1. Germline CDR1 and CDR2: MDHEN and SYDVKM. V was clipped by 7 bases and J by 4 bases; unmatched bases: 8. The CDR3 has 14 residues. CDR3 DNA: TGTGCCAGCACCCTAACAGGGGGGACAGAGACCCAGTACTTC. This codes for CASTLTGGTETQYF.

This clone was seen at least ten times. The gene calls are TRBV10-3 and TRBJ1-1, with a weak D call TRBD1 (5 bases). Germline CDR1 reads ENHRY; CDR2 reads SYGVKD. CDR3 length: 14 residues. Trimming left V 2 bases short and J 5 bases short, with 12 bases between. CDR3 bases: TGTGCCATCAGTGAGGGTGGGGGGTTTACTGAAGCTTTCTTT. This gives the protein CAISEGGGFTEAFF.

The V and J genes are TRBV6-5 and TRBJ2-1; TRBD2 aligns across 8 bases. The V and J ends lost 2 bases and 7 bases, in that order; junction bases with no gene match: 10. CDR1 is MNHEY, CDR2 SVGAGI, per germline. The length of the CDR3 is 16 residues. The CDR3 DNA reads TGTGCCAGCAGTTACGAGCGGGGGCTCGGGGGGAATGAGCAGTTCTTC. Encoded protein: CASSYERGLGGNEQFF.

The chain is built from TRBV18 and TRBJ2-7, with 8 positions matching TRBD1. There are 15 residues in the CDR3. CDR1 is KGHSH and CDR2 is LQKENI in the germline V gene. V lost 4 bases to trimming and J lost 3 bases; unmatched junction nucleotides: 8. CDR3 in DNA: TGTGCCAGCTCACTCCCCGGGACAGGTCTCTACGAGCAGTACTTC. Protein sequence: CASSLPGTGLYEQYF.

The chain uses TRBV21-1 and TRBJ2-7. TRBV21-1 constitutes a pseudogene. The CDR3 has 14 amino acids. This chain's CDR3 is CASTTGPRSCEQYF. CDR3 sequence (DNA): TGTGCCAGCACCACCGGACCCCGCTCCTGCGAGCAGTACTTC.

The rearrangement joins TRBV28 to TRBJ2-3; 7 bases line up with TRBD2. The CDR3 sequence is 14 residues long. Germline V gene data show CDR1 as MDHEN and CDR2 as SYDVKM. J was trimmed by 4 bases and V by 2 bases; bases with no gene match: 3. The CDR3 bases are TGTGCCAGCAGTTTAGCGGGAGCAGCAGATACGCAGTATTTT. It yields the protein CASSLAGAADTQYF.

V is TRBV7-9 and J is TRBJ2-1; 9 positions agree with TRBD2. CDR3 length equals 16 residues. From germline, CDR1 is SEHNR and CDR2 FQNEAQ (reference sequence). V lost 4 bases, J lost 3 bases, and 7 bases stayed unmatched. The CDR3 DNA follows: TGTGCCAGCAGCTCAACCGGGACTAGCAACTACAATGAGCAGTTCTTC. Amino acid sequence: CASSSTGTSNYNEQFF.

The chain has TRBV9 and TRBJ1-4; 7 positions match TRBD1. CDR1 and CDR2 from the germline V gene are SGDLS and YYNGEE. This CDR3 has 15 amino acids. J was trimmed by 5 bases and V by 0 bases; bases with no gene match: 4. CDR3 region: CASSVAGTANEKLFF. CDR3 bases: TGTGCCAGCAGCGTAGCTGGGACAGCAAATGAAAAACTGTTTTTT.

This clone was observed once. J is TRBJ2-2 and V is TRBV5-1, with TRBD1 identical over 8 bases. V was pared by 1 base and J by 4 bases, with 3 bases of the junction left unmatched. Germline V gene sequence: CDR1 SGHRS, CDR2 YFSETQ. The CDR3 is 15 residues long. CDR3 in amino acids: CASSLSRGLTGELFF. The CDR3 DNA reads as TGCGCCAGCAGCTTGAGCAGGGGGCTCACCGGGGAGCTGTTTTTT.